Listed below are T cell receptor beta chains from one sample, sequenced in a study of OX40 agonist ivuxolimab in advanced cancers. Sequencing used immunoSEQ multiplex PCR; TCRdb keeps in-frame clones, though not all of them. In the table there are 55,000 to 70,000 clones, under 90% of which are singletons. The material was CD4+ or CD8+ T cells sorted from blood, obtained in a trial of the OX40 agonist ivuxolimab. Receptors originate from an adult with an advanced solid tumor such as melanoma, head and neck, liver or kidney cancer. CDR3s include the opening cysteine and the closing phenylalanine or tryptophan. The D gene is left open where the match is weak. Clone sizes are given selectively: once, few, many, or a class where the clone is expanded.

CDR3: CASSSVKQGNNEQFF
DNA: TGTGCCAGCAGCTCGGTGAAACAGGGGAATAATGAGCAGTTCTTC
size: .
D: TRBD1
length: 15
J: TRBJ2-1
V: TRBV5-6

CDR3: CASSPNGAEVFQETQYF
DNA: TGTGCCAGCAGCCCTAACGGAGCGGAAGTATTCCAAGAGACCCAGTACTTC
size: .
D: .
length: 17
J: TRBJ2-5
V: TRBV14

CDR3: CASSYGAHPSYGYTF
DNA: TGTGCCAGCAGTTACGGAGCCCACCCTTCCTATGGCTACACCTTC
size: .
D: .
length: 15
J: TRBJ1-2
V: TRBV6-5

CDR3: CATKRDGPNEQYF
DNA: TGTGCCACTAAAAGGGACGGCCCTAACGAGCAGTACTTC
size: .
D: .
length: 13
J: TRBJ2-7
V: TRBV10-3

CDR3: CASSSSSTYNEQFF
DNA: TGCGCCAGCAGCTCATCCTCTACTTACAATGAGCAGTTCTTC
size: .
D: .
length: 14
J: TRBJ2-1
V: TRBV5-1

CDR3: CASSSLAGFRYEQYF
DNA: TGTGCCAGCAGTTCTCTAGCGGGGTTTCGGTACGAGCAGTACTTC
size: once
D: TRBD2
length: 15
J: TRBJ2-7
V: TRBV27

CDR3: CASSRGPNYEQYF
DNA: TGTGCCAGCAGCCGGGGACCCAACTACGAGCAGTACTTC
size: .
D: .
length: 13
J: TRBJ2-7
V: TRBV6-6

CDR3: CASSSEVGVRNTEAFF
DNA: TGTGCCAGCAGCTCAGAGGTAGGGGTCAGGAACACTGAAGCTTTCTTT
size: .
D: .
length: 16
J: TRBJ1-1
V: TRBV7-9

CDR3: CASSISGTGHRVTEAFF
DNA: TGTGCCAGTAGTATCTCCGGGACAGGTCATAGGGTCACTGAAGCTTTCTTT
size: .
D: TRBD1
length: 17
J: TRBJ1-1
V: TRBV19

CDR3: CASSENGADTDTQYF
DNA: TGTGCCAGCAGTGAAAACGGGGCCGACACAGATACGCAGTATTTT
size: .
D: .
length: 15
J: TRBJ2-3
V: TRBV2

CDR3: CAISEPGLYSYEQYF
DNA: TGTGCCATCAGTGAGCCGGGACTATACTCCTACGAGCAGTACTTC
size: .
D: TRBD2
length: 15
J: TRBJ2-7
V: TRBV10-3

CDR3: CASSDSEGSRGYTF
DNA: TGTGCCAGCAGTGACTCGGAGGGATCTAGAGGCTACACCTTC
size: .
D: .
length: 14
J: TRBJ1-2
V: TRBV6-4

CDR3: CAWRRDRMNEQFF
DNA: TGTGCCTGGAGGAGGGACCGTATGAATGAGCAGTTCTTC
size: .
D: .
length: 13
J: TRBJ2-1
V: TRBV30

CDR3: CASSPGVSGANVLTF
DNA: TGTGCCAGCAGTCCGGGGGTCTCTGGGGCCAACGTCCTGACTTTC
size: few
D: .
length: 15
J: TRBJ2-6
V: TRBV11-2

CDR3: CASSLGGTANQPQHF
DNA: TGCGCCAGCAGCTTGGGAGGGACGGCAAATCAGCCCCAGCATTTT
size: .
D: .
length: 15
J: TRBJ1-5
V: TRBV5-1

CDR3: CAWSVVQGRGELFF
DNA: TGTGCCTGGAGTGTAGTTCAAGGCCGTGGGGAGCTGTTTTTT
size: few
D: .
length: 14
J: TRBJ2-2
V: TRBV30

CDR3: CASSRVLGRGWWNQPQHF
DNA: TGTGCCAGTAGTAGAGTTTTGGGGAGGGGCTGGTGGAATCAGCCCCAGCATTTT
size: .
D: .
length: 18
J: TRBJ1-5
V: TRBV19

CDR3: CASSASGGSETQYF
DNA: TGTGCCAGCAGCGCTAGCGGGGGGAGCGAGACCCAGTACTTC
size: few
D: TRBD2
length: 14
J: TRBJ2-5
V: TRBV2

CDR3: CAWSEASGGQYNEQFF
DNA: TGTGCCTGGAGCGAGGCTAGCGGGGGCCAATACAATGAGCAGTTCTTC
size: .
D: TRBD2
length: 16
J: TRBJ2-1
V: TRBV30

CDR3: CASFRQRTAGANVLTF
DNA: TGCGCCAGCTTTCGACAGCGAACTGCTGGGGCCAACGTCCTGACTTTC
size: few
D: .
length: 16
J: TRBJ2-6
V: TRBV10-1

CDR3: CASSSRSPHGYTF
DNA: TGTGCCAGCAGTAGTAGGTCCCCTCATGGCTACACCTTC
size: once
D: .
length: 13
J: TRBJ1-2
V: TRBV27

CDR3: CASREQGPGSPLHF
DNA: TGCGCCAGCAGAGAACAGGGCCCTGGATCACCCCTCCACTTT
size: .
D: .
length: 14
J: TRBJ1-6
V: TRBV5-1

CDR3: CASSRIPWVGETQYF
DNA: TGCGCCAGCAGCAGGATTCCATGGGTGGGAGAGACCCAGTACTTC
size: once
D: .
length: 15
J: TRBJ2-5
V: TRBV5-1

CDR3: CASSEAGQGPYEQYF
DNA: TGTGCCAGCAGTGAAGCGGGACAGGGTCCCTACGAGCAGTACTTC
size: .
D: TRBD1
length: 15
J: TRBJ2-7
V: TRBV6-1

CDR3: CASSHSISPNQPQHF
DNA: TGTGCCAGCAGCCATAGTATTAGTCCAAATCAGCCCCAGCATTTT
size: .
D: .
length: 15
J: TRBJ1-5
V: TRBV5-5

CDR3: CASSLFGLTNQPQHF
DNA: TGTGCCAGCAGCTTGTTCGGGTTAACCAATCAGCCCCAGCATTTT
size: .
D: .
length: 15
J: TRBJ1-5
V: TRBV5-4

CDR3: CASSKSYSNQPQHF
DNA: TGTGCCAGTAGCAAAAGTTACAGCAATCAGCCCCAGCATTTT
size: .
D: .
length: 14
J: TRBJ1-5
V: TRBV19

CDR3: CASSSARLAGGGAQYF
DNA: TGTGCCAGCAGTTCCGCCCGTCTAGCGGGGGGTGGGGCCCAGTACTTC
size: .
D: TRBD2
length: 16
J: TRBJ2-5
V: TRBV6-5

CDR3: CAWAGPRGQYF
DNA: TGTGCCTGGGCAGGCCCGAGGGGCCAGTACTTC
size: .
D: .
length: 11
J: TRBJ2-5
V: TRBV30

CDR3: CASRTGDYGYTF
DNA: TGTGCCAGCCGAACGGGTGACTATGGCTACACCTTC
size: .
D: .
length: 12
J: TRBJ1-2
V: TRBV18

CDR3: CASSLGARGGGETQYF
DNA: TGTGCCAGCAGCTTAGGAGCGCGGGGGGGCGGTGAGACCCAGTACTTC
size: .
D: TRBD2
length: 16
J: TRBJ2-5
V: TRBV11-2

CDR3: CSFRDAYEQYF
DNA: TGCAGTTTCAGGGACGCCTACGAGCAGTACTTC
size: .
D: .
length: 11
J: TRBJ2-7
V: TRBV20-1

CDR3: CASSQLEEGWYGYTF
DNA: TGTGCCAGTAGCCAGCTCGAGGAGGGATGGTATGGCTACACCTTC
size: many
D: .
length: 15
J: TRBJ1-2
V: TRBV19

CDR3: CASSTGLDGYTF
DNA: TGTGCCAGCAGCACGGGACTGGATGGCTACACCTTC
size: large
D: .
length: 12
J: TRBJ1-2
V: TRBV5-6

CDR3: CASSLDRVGTDTQYF
DNA: TGTGCCAGCTCACTGGACAGGGTGGGCACAGATACGCAGTATTTT
size: once
D: TRBD1
length: 15
J: TRBJ2-3
V: TRBV18

CDR3: CASSGRAQGAGTQYF
DNA: TGTGCCAGCAGTGGTAGGGCACAGGGGGCAGGTACGCAGTATTTT
size: once
D: TRBD1
length: 15
J: TRBJ2-3
V: TRBV2

CDR3: CASSLASADTQYF
DNA: TGTGCCAGCAGTTTGGCTAGCGCAGATACGCAGTATTTT
size: .
D: .
length: 13
J: TRBJ2-3
V: TRBV28

CDR3: CASSQWDFSAETQYF
DNA: TGCGCCAGCAGCCAATGGGACTTTTCAGCAGAGACCCAGTACTTC
size: .
D: .
length: 15
J: TRBJ2-5
V: TRBV5-1

CDR3: CSVDPQDYGYTF
DNA: TGCAGCGTTGATCCCCAGGACTATGGCTACACCTTC
size: .
D: .
length: 12
J: TRBJ1-2
V: TRBV29-1

CDR3: CASSWSSGNTIYF
DNA: TGCGCCAGCAGCTGGAGCTCTGGAAACACCATATATTTT
size: .
D: .
length: 13
J: TRBJ1-3
V: TRBV5-1

CDR3: CASSPRTVNTEAFF
DNA: TGTGCCAGCTCACCTAGGACAGTGAACACTGAAGCTTTCTTT
size: .
D: .
length: 14
J: TRBJ1-1
V: TRBV18

CDR3: CASSSRDRLLKTQYF
DNA: TGTGCCAGCAGTTCCCGGGACAGACTGTTAAAGACCCAGTACTTC
size: .
D: TRBD1
length: 15
J: TRBJ2-5
V: TRBV6-5

CDR3: CASSIGGDYEQYF
DNA: TGTGCCAGTAGTATAGGCGGCGATTACGAGCAGTACTTC
size: .
D: .
length: 13
J: TRBJ2-7
V: TRBV19

CDR3: CASRMAHNEQFF
DNA: TGTGCCAGCAGGATGGCCCACAATGAGCAGTTCTTC
size: .
D: .
length: 12
J: TRBJ2-1
V: TRBV5-6

CDR3: CASSGQRGGRNEQFF
DNA: TGTGCCAGCAGTGGCCAGCGGGGGGGCCGAAATGAGCAGTTCTTC
size: .
D: TRBD2
length: 15
J: TRBJ2-1
V: TRBV25-1

CDR3: CASSFRAARRYQETQYF
DNA: TGTGCCAGCAGTTTTAGGGCCGCCAGGAGGTACCAAGAGACCCAGTACTTC
size: few
D: .
length: 17
J: TRBJ2-5
V: TRBV27

CDR3: CASSDPWRGSTDTQYF
DNA: TGCGCCAGCAGCGACCCCTGGCGGGGAAGTACAGATACGCAGTATTTT
size: .
D: .
length: 16
J: TRBJ2-3
V: TRBV5-1

CDR3: CASSLSIRGDTGELFF
DNA: TGTGCCAGCAGCTTGTCAATAAGAGGGGACACCGGGGAGCTGTTTTTT
size: .
D: .
length: 16
J: TRBJ2-2
V: TRBV5-4

CDR3: CASSLAANTGELFF
DNA: TGTGCCAGCAGCTTAGCGGCTAACACCGGGGAGCTGTTTTTT
size: .
D: .
length: 14
J: TRBJ2-2
V: TRBV11-3

CDR3: CASSSRPAYEQYF
DNA: TGTGCCAGCAGCTCCCGCCCTGCCTACGAGCAGTACTTC
size: .
D: .
length: 13
J: TRBJ2-7
V: TRBV7-2

CDR3: CASSFRHSGGGGEQYF
DNA: TGTGCCAGCAGCTTTCGGCATAGCGGGGGTGGCGGCGAGCAGTACTTC
size: .
D: TRBD2
length: 16
J: TRBJ2-7
V: TRBV5-6

CDR3: CAWSLPDRRGDTQYF
DNA: TGTGCCTGGAGTCTCCCGGACAGAAGAGGAGATACGCAGTATTTT
size: .
D: .
length: 15
J: TRBJ2-3
V: TRBV30

CDR3: CASSQNYEQYF
DNA: TGTGCCAGCAGCCAAAACTACGAGCAGTACTTC
size: once
D: .
length: 11
J: TRBJ2-7
V: TRBV6-6

CDR3: CASSPKEVLNGYTF
DNA: TGTGCCAGCAGTCCAAAAGAGGTGCTTAATGGCTACACCTTC
size: .
D: .
length: 14
J: TRBJ1-2
V: TRBV21-1